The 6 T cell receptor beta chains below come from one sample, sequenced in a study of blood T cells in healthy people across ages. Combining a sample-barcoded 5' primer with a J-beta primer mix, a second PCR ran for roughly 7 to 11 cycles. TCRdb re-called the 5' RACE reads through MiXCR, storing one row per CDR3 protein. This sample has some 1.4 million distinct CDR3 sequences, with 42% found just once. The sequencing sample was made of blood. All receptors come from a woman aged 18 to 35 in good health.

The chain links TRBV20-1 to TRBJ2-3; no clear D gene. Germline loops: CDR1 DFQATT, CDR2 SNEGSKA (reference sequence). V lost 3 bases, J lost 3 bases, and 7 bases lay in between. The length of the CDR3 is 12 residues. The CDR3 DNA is TGCAGTGCTAGGCAGACGACAGATACGCAGTATTTT. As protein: CSARQTTDTQYF.

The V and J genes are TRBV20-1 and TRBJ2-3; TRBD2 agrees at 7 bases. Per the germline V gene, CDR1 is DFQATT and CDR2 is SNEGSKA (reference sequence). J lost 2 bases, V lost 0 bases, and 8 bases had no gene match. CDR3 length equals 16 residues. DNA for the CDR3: TGCAGTGCTAGAGATTGGAAGGGGAGGGCCACAGATACGCAGTATTTT. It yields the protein CSARDWKGRATDTQYF.

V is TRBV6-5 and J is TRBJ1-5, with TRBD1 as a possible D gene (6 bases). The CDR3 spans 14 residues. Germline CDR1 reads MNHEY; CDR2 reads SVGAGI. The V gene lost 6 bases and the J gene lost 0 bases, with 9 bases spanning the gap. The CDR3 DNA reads TGTGCCAGCAGAAAAGGGGGTAGCAATCAGCCCCAGCATTTT. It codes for CASRKGGSNQPQHF.

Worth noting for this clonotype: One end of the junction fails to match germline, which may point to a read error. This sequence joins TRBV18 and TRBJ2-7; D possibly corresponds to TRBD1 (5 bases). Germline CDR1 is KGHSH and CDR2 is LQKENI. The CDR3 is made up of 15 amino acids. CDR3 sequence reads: CTSSPGGQGFYEQYF. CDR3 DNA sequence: TGTACCAGCTCACCCGGCGGACAAGGTTTCTACGAGCAGTACTTC.

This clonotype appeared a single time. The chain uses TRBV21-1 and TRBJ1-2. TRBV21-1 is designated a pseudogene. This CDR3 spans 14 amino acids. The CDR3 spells CASMFCAVNYGYTF. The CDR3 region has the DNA TGTGCCAGCATGTTTTGCGCGGTGAACTATGGCTACACCTTC.

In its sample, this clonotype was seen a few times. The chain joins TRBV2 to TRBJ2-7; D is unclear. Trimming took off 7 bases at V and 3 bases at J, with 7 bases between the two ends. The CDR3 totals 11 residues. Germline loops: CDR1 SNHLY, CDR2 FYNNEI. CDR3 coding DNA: TGTGCCAGCACCCCGGACTACGAGCAGTACTTC. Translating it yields CASTPDYEQYF.